This TCR beta chain was observed in a study of blood T cell repertoires in COVID-19 (dated by TCRdb to about 2020). As for the study more broadly: Samples covering the acute and convalescent phases of COVID-19 were provided by collaborators in the United States, Italy and Spain. The material from the prospective study consisted of cDNA or gDNA derived from T cells, B-cell-depleted T cells, or PBMCs. The dataset comprised deeply sampled blood TCRbeta repertoires from subjects exposed to, actively infected with, or recovered from COVID-19. The repertoires were released in a freely available public database intended as a resource for research on the immune response to SARS-CoV-2. Samples were obtained from the ongoing ImmuneRACE study (first 160 participants) and from 1,254 subjects provided by 6 global collaborators. Sample metadata almost always included a de-identified subject ID, COVID-19 status, age in years and sex. Where available, HLA class I and class II types were taken from metadata supplied by the sample provider and were not determined by assay-based typing. What the authors observed across the whole study: How much clinical and demographic metadata was included differed by source and by participant, and the metadata was provided uncurated.

One collaborating source in Seattle enrolled patients during active infection and followed them longitudinally through the course of disease. Each collaborating institution followed its own protocols to collect whole blood in K2EDTA tubes. Collaborator samples were shipped for TCRbeta analysis as frozen whole blood, isolated PBMCs, or DNA extracted from either sample type. The immunoSEQ Assay, a bias-controlled multiplex PCR, was used to amplify TCRbeta CDR3 regions from genomic DNA. Regarding the original processing steps: Within the assay, amplification of reference gene primers was used to estimate how many nucleated cells each sample contained. To quantify the absolute abundance of each unique TCRbeta CDR3 rearrangement, sequence reads were collapsed and filtered. Productive Simpson clonality was computed per sample as the square root of Simpson's diversity index over productive rearrangements. This immuneACCESS table, as held by TCRdb, lists in-frame sequences with V and J called but not all clones. Of the missing ones, under half trace to an unresolved V gene in checked studies; the others have no known cause. That table supplies the V and J calls and clone size; D and trimming were determined from the DNA. The sample contains 150,000 to 180,000 clones, under 85% of them found a single time. The ten largest clones take up 0.6% to 0.65% of the sample.

In the case of this clone: The specificity of this receptor is unknown. Base qualities are not recorded, but no much larger clone differs from it by a single base.

Reading the germline V gene gives CDR1 SGHTA and CDR2 FQGNSA. Trimmed from V: 1 base; trimmed from J: 5 bases; junction bases lacking a gene match: 1. The CDR3 numbers 13 residues from cysteine through phenylalanine. The DNA shown is the 39-base CDR3, in frame from base 1. The chain is made from TRBV7-2 and TRBJ1-2; 7 bases in the middle match TRBD1. Sequenced sample: peripheral blood. This clonotype was obtained from a man aged 55 to 70 with COVID-19, enrolled during active disease. The CDR3 amino acid sequence is: CASSLGTGYGYTF. The nucleotides read TGTGCCAGCAGCTTAGGGACAGGTTATGGCTACACCTTC.